The 24 T cell receptor beta chains reported below all come from one sample, sequenced in a study of T-cell reconstitution after alpha-beta-depleted transplantation in children. Preparation of the TCRbeta library was carried out with unique molecular identifiers. One entry per CDR3 protein results from TCRdb running MiXCR on the PCR reads. The sample holds 150,000 to 250,000 distinct CDR3 sequences, 5.5% to 7% seen once. The source material was PBMCs, sampled before TCRalphabeta/CD19-depleted stem cell transplant. The origin of the receptors is a girl less than two years old with combined immunodeficiency, due to receive a stem cell transplant.

In this sample, this clonotype turned up a few times. CDR3 loop: CASSLRTGGDQPQHF. CDR3 sequence (DNA): TGTGCCAGCAGCCTCCGGACAGGGGGCGATCAGCCCCAGCATTTT. The chain is built from TRBV6-2 or TRBV6-3 and TRBJ1-5; 11 nucleotides match TRBD1. With V trimmed by 6 bases and J by 5 bases, 6 bases remained unmatched. The CDR3 extends over 15 amino acids. Germline V gene sequence: CDR1 MNHEY, CDR2 SVGEGT.

The table lists this clonotype with many counts. The chain couples TRBV7-8 to TRBJ2-1, with a tentative D call TRBD2 (7 bases). Trimming removed 2 bases from V and 8 bases from J, with 25 bases in between. The CDR3 extends over 18 amino acids. Germline V lookup: CDR1 SGHVS, CDR2 FQNEAQ. CDR3 residues: CASSLRGGTGIQGDEQFF. DNA for the CDR3: TGTGCCAGCAGCTTAAGGGGGGGTACAGGGATACAAGGGGATGAGCAGTTCTTC.

This clonotype came up many times. The rearrangement uses TRBV4-3 and TRBJ2-7, with 8 positions matching TRBD2. Germline trimming cut 0 bases from V and 3 bases from J; bases unmatched to any gene: 4. CDR3 length equals 15 residues. Per the germline V gene, CDR1 is LGHNA and CDR2 is YSLEER. The CDR3 loop is CASSQDETSDYEQYF. The CDR3 DNA follows: TGCGCCAGCAGCCAAGATGAGACTAGCGACTACGAGCAGTACTTC.

This clonotype was picked up many times. The chain employs TRBV7-6 and TRBJ2-1, with D perhaps matching TRBD2 (7 bases). The germline gives CDR1 SGHVS, CDR2 FNYEAQ. V gave up 4 bases and J gave up 0 bases, with 19 bases separating them. The CDR3 is 18 residues long. The DNA for the CDR3 is TGTGCCAGCAGCTCCCTAATTGCGGGGGCAAGCTCCTACAATGAGCAGTTCTTC. Residues: CASSSLIAGASSYNEQFF.

This clonotype was picked up many times. The J gene is TRBJ1-6, the V gene TRBV18, with TRBD1 identical over 11 bases. The ends lost 6 bases at V and 11 bases at J; junction bases unmatched: 6. CDR1 is KGHSH, CDR2 LQKENI, per germline. CDR3 length: 14 amino acids. This CDR3 is CASSMDRGQAPLHF. The CDR3 bases are TGTGCCAGCTCCATGGACAGGGGGCAGGCACCCCTCCACTTT.

This clonotype was recorded at least ten times. The rearrangement links TRBV12-3 or TRBV12-4 to TRBJ2-2; D remains unclear. V lost 8 bases to trimming and J lost 0 bases, with 10 bases between them. This CDR3 is 14 amino acids long. The CDR3 nucleotides read TGTGCCAGCCCCTGGTTCGCGAACACCGGGGAGCTGTTTTTT. This sequence encodes CASPWFANTGELFF.

At least ten counts were recorded for this clonotype. The rearrangement uses TRBV5-6 and TRBJ2-5, with D perhaps matching TRBD2 (6 bases). The CDR3 consists of 13 residues. Germline V gene data show CDR1 as SGHDT and CDR2 as YYEEEE. V dropped 0 bases and J dropped 9 bases, with 12 bases sitting between them. DNA of the CDR3: TGTGCCAGCAGCTTGGAGGTTACTAGCCCCCAGTACTTC. This sequence encodes CASSLEVTSPQYF.

This clonotype was observed at least ten times. The chain couples TRBV11-2 to TRBJ1-1; possible D gene TRBD1, 6 bases. The V gene lost 5 bases and the J gene lost 3 bases, with 13 bases spanning the gap. Germline V gives CDR1 SGHAT, CDR2 FQNNGV. The CDR3 contains 14 residues. DNA of the CDR3: TGTGCCAGCAGCCTAACAGGGAGGGACACTGAAGCTTTCTTT. Translating it yields CASSLTGRDTEAFF.

This clonotype was seen a handful of times. This chain connects TRBV6-5 to TRBJ2-1, with D tentatively TRBD1 (6 bases). Deletions cut 0 bases from V and 8 bases from J, with 17 bases between. Germline CDR1 is MNHEY and CDR2 is SVGAGI. There are 16 residues in the CDR3. The CDR3 nucleotides are TGTGCCAGCAGTTACTCTCCGGGACACTATATGTATGAGCAGTTCTTC. This sequence encodes CASSYSPGHYMYEQFF.

This clonotype came up many times. The genes are TRBV30 and TRBJ2-3, with 8 bases identical to TRBD2. The trim removed 3 bases at V and 2 bases at J, leaving 1 base unmatched. The CDR3 covers 13 residues. Germline values: CDR1 GTSNPN, CDR2 SVGIG (reference sequence). The CDR3 region has the DNA TGTGCCTGGAGGGGACTAGACACAGATACGCAGTATTTT. Translating it yields CAWRGLDTDTQYF.

This clonotype was seen more than once but under ten times. The chain employs TRBV20-1 and TRBJ1-5; a weak D match, TRBD1 (6 bases). The germline V gene encodes CDR1 DFQATT and CDR2 SNEGSKA (reference sequence). V lost 5 bases and J lost 5, with 16 bases in between. This CDR3 contains 14 residues. The chain's CDR3 is CSAEVQGVDQPQHF. For the CDR3, the DNA is TGCAGTGCTGAGGTACAGGGAGTGGATCAGCCCCAGCATTTT.

In this sample, this clonotype turned up many times. This chain connects TRBV12-3 or TRBV12-4 to TRBJ1-2, with 9 bases fitting TRBD1. Losses at the gene ends were 2 bases for V and 1 base for J; bases not matched to a gene: 5. This CDR3 spans 16 amino acids. The CDR3 loop reads CASSLIGTGRNYGYTF. The CDR3 DNA reads TGTGCCAGCAGTTTAATTGGGACAGGGCGTAACTATGGCTACACCTTC.

The chain combines TRBV19 with TRBJ2-1; TRBD2 matches at 9 bases. This CDR3 is built from 12 residues. Germline trimming cut 3 bases from V and 12 bases from J; bases unmatched to any gene: 3. Germline V gene lookup returns CDR1 LNHDA and CDR2 SQIVND (reference sequence). The CDR3 loop reads CASSMRGGLQFF. Written as DNA, the CDR3 is TGTGCCAGTAGTATGCGGGGGGGCCTGCAGTTCTTC.

This clonotype was picked up many times. The J gene is TRBJ2-1, the V gene TRBV24-1; D might be TRBD1 (6 bases). Trimming left V 5 bases short and J 4 bases short, with 17 bases between. The CDR3 contains 16 residues. The V gene's germline CDR1 is KGHDR and CDR2 SFDVKD. The CDR3 nucleotides read TGTGCCACCAGTGTCCAGGGGCCAGGAACGTACAATGAGCAGTTCTTC. Translating gives CATSVQGPGTYNEQFF.

There are many counts of this clonotype. V usage is TRBV20-1 and J usage is TRBJ2-7, with TRBD2 identical over 11 bases. V lost 2 bases and J lost 3; bases outside the gene matches: 6. The CDR3 has 15 amino acids. Germline loops: CDR1 DFQATT, CDR2 SNEGSKA (reference sequence). CDR3 sequence (DNA): TGCAGTGCTAGACCACTAGCGGGGGTTCTCTACGAGCAGTACTTC. The encoded protein is CSARPLAGVLYEQYF.

This clonotype was counted ten times or more. This chain uses TRBV28 with TRBJ2-2, with a tentative D call TRBD2 (7 bases). CDR1 is MDHEN and CDR2 is SYDVKM in the germline V gene. Trimming pared 5 bases from V and 4 bases from J, leaving 20 bases between. The CDR3 is 17 amino acids. The chain's CDR3 is CASSPGGVGAGTGELFF. The CDR3 DNA sequence: TGTGCCAGCAGTCCGGGAGGCGTGGGGGCGGGCACCGGGGAGCTGTTTTTT.

This clonotype was seen many times. V gene TRBV29-1 combines with J gene TRBJ2-2; maybe TRBD2 (7 bases). CDR3 size: 16 residues. Trimming stripped 0 bases from V and 0 bases from J, with 11 bases between. Germline V lookup: CDR1 SQVTM, CDR2 ANQGSEA. The CDR3 reads CSVEDRGAPNTGELFF. The CDR3 nucleotides read TGCAGCGTTGAAGATCGGGGGGCTCCGAACACCGGGGAGCTGTTTTTT.

At least ten counts were recorded for this clonotype. The chain couples TRBV4-3 to TRBJ2-5, with D possibly called TRBD1 or TRBD2 (5 bases each). The V and J ends lost 3 bases and 9 bases respectively, with 8 bases between them. This CDR3 region has 11 residues. Germline CDR1 is LGHNA and CDR2 is YSLEER. Written as DNA, the CDR3 is TGCGCCAGCAGCCAGGGGGAGTCCCAGTACTTC. Translation gives CASSQGESQYF.

The V and J genes are TRBV19 and TRBJ1-1; possibly TRBD1 for D (5 bases). Germline CDR1 reads LNHDA; CDR2 reads SQIVND (reference sequence). The V and J ends lost 2 bases and 2 bases respectively, with 15 bases between them. This CDR3 is 16 amino acids long. CDR3 nucleotides: TGTGCCAGTAGTATATGGCAGGGAGACCGAAACACTGAAGCTTTCTTT. Its translation is CASSIWQGDRNTEAFF.

This clonotype was seen at least ten times. CDR3 coding DNA: TGTGCCAGCAGCCAAGTCGGCACTGAAGCTTTCTTT. Translated: CASSQVGTEAFF. The chain recombines TRBV14 with TRBJ1-1; D is unresolved. Germline CDR1 and CDR2: SGHDN and FVKESK. CDR3 length: 12 residues. V was clipped by 1 base and J by 4 bases, with 4 bases between them.

This clonotype has at least ten counts. The chain carries TRBV6-5 and TRBJ2-1; 8 bases are shared with TRBD1. The CDR3 has 16 residues. The junction had 5 bases not matched to a gene; V was cut back by 0 bases and J by 4 bases. Germline assignment: CDR1 MNHEY and CDR2 SVGAGI. CDR3 sequence: CASSYSSTGGYNEQFF. CDR3 nucleotides: TGTGCCAGCAGTTACTCCTCCACAGGGGGATACAATGAGCAGTTCTTC.

This clonotype appeared many times. As DNA, the CDR3 is TGCAGCGTTGAACGGGACAAACCTTACGAGCAGTACTTC. Its protein is CSVERDKPYEQYF. The chain joins TRBV29-1 to TRBJ2-7; tentatively, D is TRBD1 (6 bases). This CDR3 contains 13 residues. Trimming stripped 2 bases from V and 4 bases from J, with 12 bases between. Germline V lookup: CDR1 SQVTM, CDR2 ANQGSEA.

This chain joins TRBV7-9 and TRBJ1-4; D remains ambiguous. The CDR3 runs to 14 residues. Germline CDR1 is SEHNR and CDR2 is FQNEAQ (reference sequence). Trimming stripped 1 base from V and 4 bases from J, with 7 bases between. The CDR3 here is CASSLGRYNEKLFF. CDR3 coding DNA: TGTGCCAGCAGCTTAGGGCGGTATAATGAAAAACTGTTTTTT.

This clonotype was recorded at least ten times. The chain's CDR3 is CASSSSPGQNNSPLHF. Written as DNA, the CDR3 is TGCGCCAGCAGCTCAAGTCCGGGACAGAATAATTCACCCCTCCACTTT. The genes are TRBV5-1 and TRBJ1-6, with TRBD1 matching over 7 bases. The germline V gene encodes CDR1 SGHRS and CDR2 YFSETQ. The CDR3 runs 16 residues. Trimming removed 3 bases from V and 5 bases from J; junction bases left unmatched: 8.